The 5 T cell receptor beta chains below were found in one sample sequenced in a study of blood T cell repertoires in COVID-19. Clones were read by immunoSEQ multiplex PCR, and TCRdb kept only the in-frame ones, dropping some. The table lists about 110,000 clones, less than 75% of them singletons. Sequenced input: peripheral blood. The receptors derive from a woman aged 35 to 49 with acute or convalescent COVID-19.

The chain uses TRBV28 and TRBJ2-1; D is perhaps TRBD1 (5 bases). This CDR3 is built from 13 residues. V shed 5 bases and J shed 3 bases, with 8 bases lying between them. Germline values: CDR1 MDHEN, CDR2 SYDVKM. The CDR3 DNA reads TGTGCCAGCAGTGGACACCTCTACAATGAGCAGTTCTTC. The encoded protein is CASSGHLYNEQFF.

This chain joins TRBV5-1 and TRBJ2-5, with TRBD2 as a possible D gene (6 bases). CDR3 length: 14 amino acids. Germline values: CDR1 SGHRS, CDR2 YFSETQ. V dropped 0 bases and J dropped 3 bases, with 9 bases sitting between them. The CDR3 DNA reads TGCGCCAGCAGCTTGGGAGCGGGTGAAGAGACCCAGTACTTC. Amino acids: CASSLGAGEETQYF.

The V call is TRBV5-6, the J call TRBJ2-5; 8 bases agree with TRBD1. The CDR3 runs to 15 residues. Germline V CDR1 and CDR2: SGHDT, YYEEEE. Trimming at V came to 2 bases and at J to 3 bases, leaving 6 bases not matched to a gene. CDR3 in DNA: TGTGCCAGCAGCTTATCGGACAGGGCCAAAGAGACCCAGTACTTC. This translates into CASSLSDRAKETQYF.

This chain joins TRBV7-2 and TRBJ2-1, with D perhaps matching TRBD2 (6 bases). The CDR3 covers 15 residues. V was shortened by 2 bases and J by 6 bases, with 14 bases between the two germline ends. Germline V lookup: CDR1 SGHTA, CDR2 FQGNSA. DNA of the CDR3: TGTGCCAGCAGCTTAACGCAGCGGGTACTCAATGAGCAGTTCTTC. This translates into CASSLTQRVLNEQFF. The complete variable domain, with remaining parts taken from reference TRBV7-2 and TRBJ2-1, reads GAGVSQSPSNKVTEKGKDVELRCDPISGHTALYWYRQSLGQGLEFLIYFQGNSAPDKSGLPSDRFSAERTGGSVSTLTIQRTQQEDSAVYLCASSLTQRVLNEQFFGPGTRLTVL.

This chain links TRBV7-6 with TRBJ2-1; 8 bases map to TRBD1. This CDR3 comprises 13 residues. Germline CDR1 is SGHVS and CDR2 is FNYEAQ. The trim removed 4 bases at V and 7 bases at J, leaving 3 bases unmatched. The CDR3 DNA reads TGTGCCAGCAGCTCGCGGACAGGGAATGAGCAGTTCTTC. This translates into CASSSRTGNEQFF.